This T cell receptor (beta chain) was observed in a study of blood T cell repertoires in COVID-19. Whole-study context: The United States, Italy and Spain supplied acute and convalescent COVID-19 samples. Sources were T cells, B-cell-depleted T cells, or PBMCs; the material itself was cDNA or gDNA.

In the study's own analysis: Scientists estimated how many nucleated cells there were by amplifying reference gene primers. Profiled with immunoSEQ multiplex PCR; TCRdb holds only in-frame clones, not every one. V, J and clone size were drawn from that table, and D and trimming were deduced from the DNA. This sample has 250,000 or so clones, with about nine tenths found just once. Germline loops: CDR1 GTSNPN, CDR2 SVGIG (reference sequence). Trimming removed 4 bases from V and 13 bases from J; junction bases left unmatched: 10. The CDR3 contains 13 residues. This receptor was obtained from a man in his forties or fifties with active or convalescent COVID-19. Sequencing input: peripheral blood. The V call is TRBV30, the J call TRBJ1-6, with TRBD1 matching 7 bases. Here the CDR3 DNA reads TGTGCCTGGACCCTGGGGACAGTTCAGCCCCTCCACTTT. The encoded protein is CAWTLGTVQPLHF.